Below, 17 T cell receptor beta chains from the same sample are listed, as sequenced in a study of cytomegalovirus exposure and HLA in healthy donors. 13 Jbeta primers and 60 Vbeta primers were used for the PCR. The assay was immunoSEQ multiplex PCR, and TCRdb's table has in-frame clones only and misses some. The sample contains roughly 80,000 clones, under 65% of which appear only once. Sequencing was done on a sample of PBMCs. Receptors originate from a male donor in good health and CMV-seropositive.

CDR3: CASSALTSAGGELFF. DNA for the CDR3: TGTGCCAGCAGTGCACTTACTAGCGCGGGCGGGGAGCTGTTTTTT. V gene TRBV6-1 combines with J gene TRBJ2-2; TRBD2 agrees at 7 bases. CDR3 length: 15 amino acids. Germline CDR1 is MNHNS and CDR2 is SASEGT. J lost 7 bases, V lost 4 bases, and 9 bases had no gene match.

The chain recombines TRBV30 with TRBJ1-6, with D possibly matching TRBD1 (6 bases). Between the trimmed V and J ends, which lost 1 base and 8 bases, there was a span of 9 bases. CDR3 size: 13 residues. Germline V gene data show CDR1 as GTSNPN and CDR2 as SVGIG (reference sequence). The CDR3 nucleotides read TGTGCCTGGAGTGACAGGGCGGATTCACCCCTCCACTTT. Translating gives CAWSDRADSPLHF.

J is TRBJ2-2 and V is TRBV6-1; possibly TRBD1 for D (5 bases). V shed 7 bases and J shed 0 bases, with 9 bases lying between them. CDR1 and CDR2 (germline): MNHNS, SASEGT. CDR3 length: 14 amino acids. CDR3 DNA sequence: TGTGCCAGCACGAGACAGACGAACACCGGGGAGCTGTTTTTT. It translates to CASTRQTNTGELFF.

CDR3 in amino acids: CASSPGGGGQPQHF. The CDR3 DNA reads TGTGCCAGCTCACCCGGAGGGGGCGGTCAGCCCCAGCATTTT. This chain connects TRBV18 to TRBJ1-5; 7 bases fit TRBD1. The trim removed 3 bases at V and 6 bases at J, leaving 5 bases unmatched. The CDR3 totals 14 residues. Germline CDR1 reads KGHSH; CDR2 reads LQKENI.

This rearrangement joins TRBV28 to TRBJ2-6; D unclear. CDR3 length: 14 residues. V lost 4 bases to trimming and J lost 2 bases, with 6 bases between them. CDR1 and CDR2 from the germline V gene are MDHEN and SYDVKM. DNA of the CDR3: TGTGCCAGCAGTTATCCGGCTGGGGCCAACGTCCTGACTTTC. Amino acid sequence: CASSYPAGANVLTF.

The chain combines TRBV19 with TRBJ2-2, with D possibly matching TRBD1 (5 bases). V was pared by 5 bases and J by 7 bases, with 11 bases between. From germline, CDR1 is LNHDA and CDR2 SQIVND (reference sequence). The CDR3 has 13 residues. This chain's CDR3 is CASSPARGGELFF. Written as DNA, the CDR3 is TGTGCCAGTAGTCCTGCTAGGGGCGGGGAGCTGTTTTTT.

In this sample, this clone turned up once. This sequence joins TRBV19 and TRBJ2-7, with 7 nucleotides matching TRBD2. After removal of 5 bases from V and 0 bases from J, the junction contained 7 bases not matched to a gene. The germline V gene encodes CDR1 LNHDA and CDR2 SQIVND (reference sequence). The CDR3 loop spans 15 amino acids. The CDR3 is CASSSQRGPSYEQYF. CDR3 coding DNA: TGTGCCAGTAGTTCCCAGCGGGGCCCCTCCTACGAGCAGTACTTC.

This clone was counted a single time. J is TRBJ2-1 and V is TRBV5-4; 7 bases match TRBD1. J lost 3 bases, V lost 0 bases, and 6 bases had no gene match. The CDR3 sequence is 16 residues long. Germline values: CDR1 SGHNT, CDR2 YYREEE (reference sequence). CDR3 amino acids: CASSLGRGKIYNEQFF. CDR3 DNA: TGTGCCAGCAGCTTGGGCAGGGGGAAAATCTACAATGAGCAGTTCTTC.

The gene calls are TRBV5-6 and TRBJ1-1; TRBD1 matches 10 bases. V lost 3 bases to trimming and J lost 4 bases; unmatched junction nucleotides: 6. Germline V lookup: CDR1 SGHDT, CDR2 YYEEEE. This CDR3 region has 15 residues. CDR3 sequence (DNA): TGTGCCAGCAGCTCTAGGGGACAGGGGATCACTGAAGCTTTCTTT. Its protein product is CASSSRGQGITEAFF.

The CDR3 nucleotides read TGTGCCAGCAGTGAAGCGAGGGCTGAGCAGTACTTC. Translating it yields CASSEARAEQYF. The J gene is TRBJ2-7, the V gene TRBV6-1; D is perhaps TRBD2 (5 bases). V was shortened by 0 bases and J by 7 bases, with 7 bases between the two germline ends. Germline V gives CDR1 MNHNS, CDR2 SASEGT. The CDR3 has 12 amino acids.

The chain recombines TRBV5-1 with TRBJ2-7; possible D gene TRBD1, 6 bases. In germline, CDR1 is SGHRS, CDR2 YFSETQ. V shed 4 bases and J shed 4 bases, with 12 bases lying between them. CDR3 length: 13 residues. The CDR3 protein is CASSPGDRYEQYF. The CDR3 bases are TGCGCCAGCAGCCCAGGGGATAGGTACGAGCAGTACTTC. Drawing the rest from reference TRBV5-1 and TRBJ2-7, the complete variable domain is KAGVTQTPRYLIKTRGQQVTLSCSPISGHRSVSWYQQTPGQGLQFLFEYFSETQRNKGNFPGRFSGRQFSNSRSEMNVSTLELGDSALYLCASSPGDRYEQYFGPGTRLTVT.

The V gene is TRBV6-1, the J gene TRBJ2-3; 10 bases are a match to TRBD2. The germline V gene has CDR1 MNHNS and CDR2 SASEGT. V lost 6 bases to trimming and J lost 5 bases; unmatched junction nucleotides: 8. The CDR3 sequence is 15 residues long. CDR3 DNA sequence: TGTGCCAGCAGCCCTGGGGCTAGCGGGAGAGATACGCAGTATTTT. Protein: CASSPGASGRDTQYF.

This clone has at least ten counts. CDR3 nucleotides: TGTGCCAGCACCCAGGACAGGGAGCTAGGAAACACCATATATTTT. It specifies CASTQDRELGNTIYF. The genes are TRBV7-2 and TRBJ1-3; 8 bases map to TRBD1. Germline values: CDR1 SGHTA, CDR2 FQGNSA. This CDR3 comprises 15 residues. The trim removed 7 bases at V and 4 bases at J, leaving 9 bases unmatched.

The V gene is TRBV5-1, the J gene TRBJ2-5; the D gene is possibly TRBD1 (6 bases). Matching the DNA end better, TRBJ2-7 makes the J call doubtful. The germline V gene encodes CDR1 SGHRS and CDR2 YFSETQ. The length of the CDR3 is 14 residues. The CDR3 loop is CASSSGQTAYEQYF. Written as DNA, the CDR3 is TGCGCCAGCAGCTCCGGACAGACAGCCTACGAGCAGTACTTC.

This clone was counted between two and nine times. The chain uses TRBV30 and TRBJ1-1, with D hard to call. Germline loops: CDR1 GTSNPN, CDR2 SVGIG (reference sequence). The CDR3 spans 13 residues. V lost 1 base to trimming and J lost 1 base, with 7 bases between them. The CDR3 DNA is TGTGCCTGGAGTGCCCGGGGGAACACTGAAGCTTTCTTT. This gives the protein CAWSARGNTEAFF.

The V and J genes are TRBV10-3 and TRBJ2-7; 9 bases are a match to TRBD2. The CDR3 has 17 amino acids. The germline CDR1 and CDR2 sequences are ENHRY and SYGVKD. The junction had 13 bases not matched to a gene; V was cut back by 3 bases and J by 4 bases. CDR3 nucleotide sequence: TGTGCCATCAGTGATCCCCGAGGTCGTAGCGGGGGTTACGAGCAGTACTTC. Translating it yields CAISDPRGRSGGYEQYF.

This chain joins TRBV7-9 and TRBJ1-2, with D possibly matching TRBD1 (6 bases). Trimming shortened V by 5 bases and J by 8 bases, and 21 bases separated the two germline ends. CDR1 and CDR2 (germline): SEHNR, FQNEAQ (reference sequence). There are 15 residues in the CDR3. The DNA of the CDR3 is TGTGCCAGCAGCCCTTCCGACAGGTCCCCTGAGGGCTACACCTTC. Its protein product is CASSPSDRSPEGYTF.